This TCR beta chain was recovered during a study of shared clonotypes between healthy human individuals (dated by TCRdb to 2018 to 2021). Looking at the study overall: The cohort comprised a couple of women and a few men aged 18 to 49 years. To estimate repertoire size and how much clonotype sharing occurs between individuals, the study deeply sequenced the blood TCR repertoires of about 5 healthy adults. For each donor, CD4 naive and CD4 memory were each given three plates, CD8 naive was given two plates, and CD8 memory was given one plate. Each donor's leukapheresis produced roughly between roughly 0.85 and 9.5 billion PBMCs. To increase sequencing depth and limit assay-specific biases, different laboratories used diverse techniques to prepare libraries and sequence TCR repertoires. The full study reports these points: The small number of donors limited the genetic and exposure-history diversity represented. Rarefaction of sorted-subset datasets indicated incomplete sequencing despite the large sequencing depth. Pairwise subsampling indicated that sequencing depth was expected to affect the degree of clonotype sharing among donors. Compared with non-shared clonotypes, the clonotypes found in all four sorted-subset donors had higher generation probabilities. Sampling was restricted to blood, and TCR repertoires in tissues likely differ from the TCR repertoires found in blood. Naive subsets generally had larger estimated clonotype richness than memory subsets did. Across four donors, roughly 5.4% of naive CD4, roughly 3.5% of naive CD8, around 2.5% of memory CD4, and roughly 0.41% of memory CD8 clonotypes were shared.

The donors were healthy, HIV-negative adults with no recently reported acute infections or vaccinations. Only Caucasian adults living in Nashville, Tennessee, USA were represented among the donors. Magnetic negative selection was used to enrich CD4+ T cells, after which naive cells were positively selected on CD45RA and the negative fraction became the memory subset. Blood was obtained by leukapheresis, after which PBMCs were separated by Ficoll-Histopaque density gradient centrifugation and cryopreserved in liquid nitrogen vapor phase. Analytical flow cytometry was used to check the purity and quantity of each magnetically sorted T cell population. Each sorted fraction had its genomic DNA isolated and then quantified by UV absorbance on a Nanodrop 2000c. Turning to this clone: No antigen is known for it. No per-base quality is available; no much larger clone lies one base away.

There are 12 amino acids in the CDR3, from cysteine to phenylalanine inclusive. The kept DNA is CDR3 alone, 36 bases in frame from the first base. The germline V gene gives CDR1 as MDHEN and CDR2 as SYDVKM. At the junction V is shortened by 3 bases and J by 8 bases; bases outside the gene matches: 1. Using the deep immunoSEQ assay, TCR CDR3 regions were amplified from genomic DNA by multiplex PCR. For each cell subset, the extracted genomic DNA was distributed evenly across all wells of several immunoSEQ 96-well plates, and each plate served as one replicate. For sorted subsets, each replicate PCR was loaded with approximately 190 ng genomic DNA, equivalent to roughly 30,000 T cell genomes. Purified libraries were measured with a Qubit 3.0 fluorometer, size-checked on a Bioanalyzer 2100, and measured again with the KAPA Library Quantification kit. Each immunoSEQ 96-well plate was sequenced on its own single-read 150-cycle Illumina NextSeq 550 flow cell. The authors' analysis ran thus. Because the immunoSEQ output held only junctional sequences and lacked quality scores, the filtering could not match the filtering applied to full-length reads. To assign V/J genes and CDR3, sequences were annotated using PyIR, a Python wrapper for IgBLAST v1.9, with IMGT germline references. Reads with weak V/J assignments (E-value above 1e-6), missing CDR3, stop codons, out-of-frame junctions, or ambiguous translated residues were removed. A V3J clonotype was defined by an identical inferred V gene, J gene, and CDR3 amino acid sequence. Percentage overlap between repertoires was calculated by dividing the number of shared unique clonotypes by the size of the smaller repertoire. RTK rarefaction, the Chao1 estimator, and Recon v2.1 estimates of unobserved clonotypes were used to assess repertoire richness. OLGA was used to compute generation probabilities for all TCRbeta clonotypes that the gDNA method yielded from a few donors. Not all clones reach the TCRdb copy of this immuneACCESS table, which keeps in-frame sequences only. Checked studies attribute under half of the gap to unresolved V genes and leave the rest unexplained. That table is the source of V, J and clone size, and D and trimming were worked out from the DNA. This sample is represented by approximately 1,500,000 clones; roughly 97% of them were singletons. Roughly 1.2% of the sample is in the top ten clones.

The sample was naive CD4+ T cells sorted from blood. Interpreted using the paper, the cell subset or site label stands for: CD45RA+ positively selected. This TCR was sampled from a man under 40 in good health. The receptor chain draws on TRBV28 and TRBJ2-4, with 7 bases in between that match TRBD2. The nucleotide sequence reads TGTGCCAGCAGTTTGGGGAGGGACATTCAGTACTTC. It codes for CASSLGRDIQYF.